The entry that follows covers one TCR beta chain sequence. There is no known antigen for this receptor. Nothing much larger sits one base from this clone, and base qualities are not available. These data belong to a study of blood T cell repertoires in COVID-19 (dated by TCRdb to 2019 to 2021). About the investigation overall: Collaborator samples came from the United States, Italy and Spain and covered acute and convalescent phases of COVID-19. The material from the prospective study consisted of cDNA or gDNA derived from T cells, B-cell-depleted T cells, or PBMCs. Subjects who had been exposed to COVID-19, were actively infected with it, or had recovered from it provided the deeply sampled blood TCRbeta repertoires that made up the dataset. A freely available public database, intended as a resource for researchers studying the immune response to SARS-CoV-2, is where the repertoires were released. Samples came from the ongoing ImmuneRACE study (first 160 participants) plus 1,254 subjects from 6 global collaborators. Nearly every sample came with metadata listing a de-identified subject ID, COVID-19 status, age in years and sex. Where available, HLA class I and class II types were taken from metadata supplied by the sample provider and were not determined by assay-based typing. Overall study outcomes, separate from this receptor: Clinical and demographic metadata were provided uncurated, with the amount varying by source and participant.

Participants in the prospective study were enrolled through a virtual design, were aged 18 to 89 years, and lived in 24 United States geographic areas. Cohort assignment in the prospective study relied on participant-reported clinical history from a screening survey and a study questionnaire. Recovered participants in ImmuneRACE Cohort 3 were defined by two consecutive negative NP/OP PCR tests, clearance by a healthcare professional, or resolution of symptoms. Each participant in the prospective study had whole blood, serum and a nasopharyngeal or oropharyngeal swab collected by mobile phlebotomists. Additional blood draws and questionnaires over a roughly two-month period could optionally be provided by prospective study participants. Prospective study blood samples were shipped either frozen or at room temperature before DNA extraction. TCRbeta CDR3 regions were amplified from genomic DNA by means of the immunoSEQ Assay, a bias-controlled multiplex PCR. Per the original workflow: The number of nucleated cells in each sample was estimated from the amplification of reference gene primers within the assay. Sequence reads were collapsed and filtered to measure the absolute abundance of every unique TCRbeta CDR3 rearrangement. For each sample, productive Simpson clonality was calculated as the square root of Simpson's diversity index over productive rearrangements. Not all clones reach the TCRdb copy of this immuneACCESS table, which keeps in-frame sequences only. Checked studies attribute under half of the gap to unresolved V genes and leave the rest unexplained. V, J and clone size are those of that table, while D and trimming were read from the DNA. Counted in this sample were about 390,000 clones; 80% to 90% of them appeared once. Roughly a tenth of the sample is in the top ten clones.

The clonotype was recovered from a woman in her fifties or sixties who had recovered from COVID-19. The sample comprised PBMCs or T cells enriched from blood (not recorded which).

This receptor carries the CDR3 CASSQRQGAGEKLFF. The sequenced DNA: TGTGCCAGCAGCCAACGACAGGGGGCAGGGGAAAAACTGTTTTTT. Recombination joined TRBV3-1 (or the pseudogene TRBV3-2) with TRBJ1-4; TRBD1 aligns with 10 central bases. CDR1 LGHDT and CDR2 YNNKEL were looked up in the germline V gene (reference sequence). The CDR3 measures 15 amino acids from cysteine to phenylalanine. The read is trimmed to its CDR3 DNA, 45 bases read in frame from base 1. V has 2 bases trimmed and J has 8 bases trimmed; junction bases matching no gene number 5.